The following is a T cell receptor beta chain sequence with its context. A junction end diverges from the germline sequence, so it may reflect a read error. The CDR3 consists of 15 residues. Germline V lookup: CDR1 SGDLS, CDR2 YYNGEE. This specimen comes from a study of blood T cell repertoires in COVID-19. Study overall: In each case, the material was cDNA or gDNA derived from T cells, B-cell-depleted T cells, or PBMCs.

The participants were between about 18 and 90 years old and came from 24 US areas. Clinical history as reported by participants underpinned cohort assignment. Source study methods: Amplification from reference gene primers served as the basis for estimated nucleated cell counts. This table comes from immunoSEQ multiplex PCR, and its TCRdb copy is limited to in-frame clones, with some not included. For V, J and clone size, that table is used; D and trimming come from the DNA. In the table there are roughly 300,000 clones, 80% to 90% of which are singletons. This sequence joins TRBV9 and TRBJ2-3; TRBD2 matches at 8 bases. The receptor was derived from a woman between 40 and 55 years old with acute COVID-19. The sequenced sample consisted of PBMCs or T cells enriched from blood (not recorded which). The DNA of the CDR3 is TGTGCCAGCAGTGCAGCGCGGACTAGCATAGATACGCAGTATTTT. Translated, it gives CASSAARTSIDTQYF.